This T cell receptor beta chain derives from a study of control samples from healthy donors and cancer patients. CDR1 is SGHTA and CDR2 is FQGTGA in the germline V gene. The CDR3 covers 13 residues. Trimming removed 1 base from V and 8 bases from J, with 9 bases in between. Profiling relied on immunoSEQ multiplex PCR, and the TCRdb table lists in-frame clones only, not all of them. The table records roughly 130,000 clones, approximately 89% of them present only once. This clone was seen only once. This TCR was sampled from a man aged 18 to 30 in good health. This rearrangement joins TRBV7-3 to TRBJ2-1; D unresolved. The sample consisted of blood. The CDR3 here is CASSLKVRDEQFF. The CDR3 bases are TGTGCCAGCAGCTTAAAGGTTCGTGATGAGCAGTTCTTC.